This T cell receptor (beta chain) was profiled in a study of blood T cell repertoires in COVID-19. Across the study: Specimens from acute and convalescent COVID-19 originated in the United States, Italy and Spain. T cells, B-cell-depleted T cells, or PBMCs provided the cDNA or gDNA that served as material.

Authors' methods: Estimated nucleated cell counts came from reference gene primer amplification. Data came from immunoSEQ multiplex PCR; TCRdb stores just in-frame clones and leaves some out. V and J calls and clone size are as listed in that table; D and trimming were resolved from the DNA. Of approximately 78,000 clones listed, over 65% are singletons. Germline-derived CDR1 and CDR2 are LGHDT and YNNKEL (reference sequence). The CDR3 runs 19 residues. The V gene lost 4 bases and the J gene lost 1 base, with 22 bases spanning the gap. This TCR derives from a woman older than 75 with acute or convalescent COVID-19. The specimen sequenced was peripheral blood. The rearrangement links TRBV3-1 (or the pseudogene TRBV3-2) to TRBJ2-2; D is possibly TRBD1 (5 bases). CDR3 sequence reads: CASSRFSTSGHRNTGELFF. CDR3 nucleotides: TGTGCCAGCAGCCGATTTAGTACCTCCGGACACCGGAACACCGGGGAGCTGTTTTTT.